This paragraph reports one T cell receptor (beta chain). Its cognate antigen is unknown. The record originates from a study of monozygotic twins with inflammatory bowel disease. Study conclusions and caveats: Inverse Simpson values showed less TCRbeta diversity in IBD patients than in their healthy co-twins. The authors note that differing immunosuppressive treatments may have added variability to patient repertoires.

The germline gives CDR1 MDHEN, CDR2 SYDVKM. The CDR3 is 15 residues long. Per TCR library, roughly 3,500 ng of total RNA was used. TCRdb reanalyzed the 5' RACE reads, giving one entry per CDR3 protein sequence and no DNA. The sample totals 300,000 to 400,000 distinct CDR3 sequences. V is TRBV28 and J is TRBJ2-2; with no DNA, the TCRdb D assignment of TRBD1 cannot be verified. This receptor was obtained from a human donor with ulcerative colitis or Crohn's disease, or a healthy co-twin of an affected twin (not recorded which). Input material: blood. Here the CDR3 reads CASSGGGFGTGELFF.